The sequence of this TCR beta chain was determined in a study of blood T cell repertoires in COVID-19. Background on the study: Samples representing acute and convalescent COVID-19 were sourced from the United States, Italy and Spain. Sources were T cells, B-cell-depleted T cells, or PBMCs; the material itself was cDNA or gDNA.

V lost 6 bases, J lost 4 bases, and 6 bases stayed unmatched. Per germline, CDR1 SSHAT and CDR2 FNYEAQ (reference sequence). The CDR3 is 15 residues long. Profiling relied on immunoSEQ multiplex PCR, and the TCRdb table lists in-frame clones only, not all of them. The sample lists 200,000 to 300,000 clones, roughly 88% occurring once. This clonotype originated in a man aged 35-49 years with acute or convalescent COVID-19. The chain is built from TRBV7-7 and TRBJ2-5; 12 nucleotides align to TRBD2. The source material was peripheral blood. The CDR3: CASSSGLAGTETQYF. In DNA form, the CDR3 reads TGTGCCAGCAGTTCAGGACTAGCGGGAACAGAGACCCAGTACTTC.